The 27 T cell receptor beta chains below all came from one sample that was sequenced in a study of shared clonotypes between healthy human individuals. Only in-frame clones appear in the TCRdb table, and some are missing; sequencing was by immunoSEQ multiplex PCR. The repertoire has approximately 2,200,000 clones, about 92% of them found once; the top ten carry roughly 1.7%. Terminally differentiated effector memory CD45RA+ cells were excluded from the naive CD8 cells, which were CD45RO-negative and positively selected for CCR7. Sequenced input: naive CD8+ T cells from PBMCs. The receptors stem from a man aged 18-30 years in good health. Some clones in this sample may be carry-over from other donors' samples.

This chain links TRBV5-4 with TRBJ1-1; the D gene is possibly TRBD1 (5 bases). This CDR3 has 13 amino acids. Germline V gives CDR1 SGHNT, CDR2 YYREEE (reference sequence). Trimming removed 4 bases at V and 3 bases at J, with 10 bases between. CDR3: CASSSRVYTEAFF. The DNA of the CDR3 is TGTGCCAGCAGCAGCAGGGTGTACACTGAAGCTTTCTTT.

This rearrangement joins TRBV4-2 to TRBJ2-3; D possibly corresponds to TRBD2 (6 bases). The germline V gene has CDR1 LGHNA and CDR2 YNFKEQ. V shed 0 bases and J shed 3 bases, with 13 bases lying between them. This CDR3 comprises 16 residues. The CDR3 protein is CASSQETGSETDTQYF. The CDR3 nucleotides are TGTGCCAGCAGCCAAGAGACCGGGAGTGAGACAGATACGCAGTATTTT.

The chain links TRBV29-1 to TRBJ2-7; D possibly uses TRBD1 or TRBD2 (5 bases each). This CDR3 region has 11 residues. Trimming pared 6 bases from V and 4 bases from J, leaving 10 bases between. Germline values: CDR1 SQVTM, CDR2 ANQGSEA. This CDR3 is CSVGDLYEQYF. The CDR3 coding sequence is TGCAGCGTGGGGGACCTTTACGAGCAGTACTTC.

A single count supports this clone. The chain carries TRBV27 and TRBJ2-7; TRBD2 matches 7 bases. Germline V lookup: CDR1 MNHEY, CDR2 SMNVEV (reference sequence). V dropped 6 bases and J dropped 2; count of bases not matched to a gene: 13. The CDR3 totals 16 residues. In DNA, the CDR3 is TGTGCCAGCAGCACGCTTCTTGGGGGGGTTACCTACGAGCAGTACTTC. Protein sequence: CASSTLLGGVTYEQYF.

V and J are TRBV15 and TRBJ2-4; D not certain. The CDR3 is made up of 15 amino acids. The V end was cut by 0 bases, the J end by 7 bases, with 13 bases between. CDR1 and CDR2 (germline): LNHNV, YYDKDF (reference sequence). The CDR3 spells CATSRDANSRNIQYF. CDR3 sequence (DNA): TGTGCCACCAGCAGAGATGCTAACAGTAGGAACATTCAGTACTTC.

The CDR3 loop reads CASSERPSGSYEQYF. CDR3 nucleotide sequence: TGTGCCAGCAGTGAAAGGCCTAGCGGGAGCTACGAGCAGTACTTC. The V gene is TRBV2, the J gene TRBJ2-7, with TRBD2 identical over 10 bases. Unmatched junction bases numbered 4, after V lost 2 bases and J lost 3 bases. CDR3 length: 15 amino acids. Germline CDR1 and CDR2: SNHLY and FYNNEI. The full variable domain, completed using reference TRBV2 and TRBJ2-7, is EPEVTQTPSHQVTQMGQEVILRCVPISNHLYFYWYRQILGQKVEFLVSFYNNEISEKSEIFDDQFSVERPDGSNFTLKIRSTKLEDSAMYFCASSERPSGSYEQYFGPGTRLTVT.

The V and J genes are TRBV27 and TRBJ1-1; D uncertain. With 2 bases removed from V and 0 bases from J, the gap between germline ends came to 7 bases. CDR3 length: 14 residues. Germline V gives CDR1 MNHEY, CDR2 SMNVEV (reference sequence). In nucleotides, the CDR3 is TGTGCCAGCAGTTTAAGTGTGGTGAACACTGAAGCTTTCTTT. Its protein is CASSLSVVNTEAFF.

CDR3 bases: TGCAGCGTTGAAGCAGGGTACACTGAAGCTTTCTTT. Translating gives CSVEAGYTEAFF. This chain uses TRBV29-1 with TRBJ1-1, with D maybe TRBD1 (5 bases). The V gene lost 1 base and the J gene lost 3 bases, with 6 bases spanning the gap. This CDR3 contains 12 residues. From germline, CDR1 is SQVTM and CDR2 ANQGSEA.

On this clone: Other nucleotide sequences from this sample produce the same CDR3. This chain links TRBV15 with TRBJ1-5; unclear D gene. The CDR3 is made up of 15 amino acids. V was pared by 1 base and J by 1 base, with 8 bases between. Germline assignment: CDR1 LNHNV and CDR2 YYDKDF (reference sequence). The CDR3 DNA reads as TGTGCCACCAGCAGAGTTCGAGGAAGCAATCAGCCCCAGCATTTT. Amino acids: CATSRVRGSNQPQHF.

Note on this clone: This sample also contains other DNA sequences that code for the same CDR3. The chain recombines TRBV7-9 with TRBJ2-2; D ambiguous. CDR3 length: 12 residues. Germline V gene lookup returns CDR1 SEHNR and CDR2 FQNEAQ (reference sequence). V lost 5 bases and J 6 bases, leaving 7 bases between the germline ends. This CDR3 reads CASSPPAGELFF. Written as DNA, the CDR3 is TGTGCCAGCAGCCCCCCCGCCGGGGAGCTGTTTTTT.

CDR3 DNA: TGCGCCAGCAGTCAATCGCAGGGCCAGTCCCAAGAGACCCAGTACTTC. It codes for CASSQSQGQSQETQYF. The chain carries TRBV23-1 and TRBJ2-5; a possible D gene is TRBD1 (5 bases). TRBV23-1 is placed among ORFs of uncertain function. V lost 0 bases and J lost 1, with 12 bases in between. The length of the CDR3 is 16 residues.

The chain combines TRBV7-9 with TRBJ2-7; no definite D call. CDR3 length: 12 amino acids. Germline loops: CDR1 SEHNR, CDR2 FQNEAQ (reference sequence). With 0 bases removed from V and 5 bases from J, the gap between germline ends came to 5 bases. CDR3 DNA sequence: TGTGCCAGCAGCTTAGCTTTCCACGAGCAGTACTTC. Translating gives CASSLAFHEQYF.

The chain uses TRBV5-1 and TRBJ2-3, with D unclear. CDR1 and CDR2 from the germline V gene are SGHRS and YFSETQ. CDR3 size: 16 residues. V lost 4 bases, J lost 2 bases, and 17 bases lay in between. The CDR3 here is CASSPGEVRHTDTQYF. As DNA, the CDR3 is TGCGCCAGCAGCCCGGGCGAGGTCAGACACACAGATACGCAGTATTTT.

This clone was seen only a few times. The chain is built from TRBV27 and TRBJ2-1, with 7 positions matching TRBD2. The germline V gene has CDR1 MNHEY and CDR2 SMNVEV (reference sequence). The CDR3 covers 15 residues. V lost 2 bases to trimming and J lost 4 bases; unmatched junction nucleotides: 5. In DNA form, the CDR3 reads TGTGCCAGCAGTTTAGGGCGGGAGTGGTACAATGAGCAGTTCTTC. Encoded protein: CASSLGREWYNEQFF.

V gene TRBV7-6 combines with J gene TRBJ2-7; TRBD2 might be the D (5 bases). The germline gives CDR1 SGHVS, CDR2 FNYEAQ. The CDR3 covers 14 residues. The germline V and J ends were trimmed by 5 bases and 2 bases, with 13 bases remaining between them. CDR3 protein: CASSQAGIPYEQYF. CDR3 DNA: TGTGCCAGCAGCCAGGCGGGTATCCCCTACGAGCAGTACTTC.

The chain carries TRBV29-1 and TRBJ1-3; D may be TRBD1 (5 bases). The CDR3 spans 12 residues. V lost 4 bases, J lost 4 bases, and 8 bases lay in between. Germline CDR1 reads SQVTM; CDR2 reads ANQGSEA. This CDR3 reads CSVAKGGNTIYF. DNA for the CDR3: TGCAGCGTTGCAAAGGGGGGAAACACCATATATTTT.

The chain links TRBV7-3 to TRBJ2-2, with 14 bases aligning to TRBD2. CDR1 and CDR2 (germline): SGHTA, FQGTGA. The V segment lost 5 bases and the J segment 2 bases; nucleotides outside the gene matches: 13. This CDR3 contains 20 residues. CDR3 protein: CASSPNVLGLAGDNTGELFF. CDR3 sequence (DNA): TGTGCCAGCAGCCCGAACGTATTGGGACTAGCGGGAGACAACACCGGGGAGCTGTTTTTT.

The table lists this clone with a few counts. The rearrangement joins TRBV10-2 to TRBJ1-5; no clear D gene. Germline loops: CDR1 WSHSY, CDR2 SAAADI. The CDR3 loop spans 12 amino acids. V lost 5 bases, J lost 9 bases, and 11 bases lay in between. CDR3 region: CASSLSMSPQHF. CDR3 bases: TGCGCCAGCAGTTTATCAATGTCGCCCCAGCATTTT.

The CDR3 sequence: CASSGPGTSGSYEQYF. CDR3 bases: TGTGCCAGCAGCGGGCCCGGGACTAGCGGCTCCTACGAGCAGTACTTC. This chain connects TRBV5-4 to TRBJ2-7; 11 bases are shared with TRBD2. The CDR3 extends over 16 amino acids. Germline V gene data show CDR1 as SGHNT and CDR2 as YYREEE (reference sequence). Trimming at V came to 4 bases and at J to 0 bases, leaving 6 bases not matched to a gene.

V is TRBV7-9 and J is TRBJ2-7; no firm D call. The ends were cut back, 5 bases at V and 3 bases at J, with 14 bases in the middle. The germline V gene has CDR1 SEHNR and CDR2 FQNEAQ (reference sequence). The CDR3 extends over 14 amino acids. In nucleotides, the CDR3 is TGTGCCAGCAGCGGACCCTACGAGTTCTACGAGCAGTACTTC. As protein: CASSGPYEFYEQYF.

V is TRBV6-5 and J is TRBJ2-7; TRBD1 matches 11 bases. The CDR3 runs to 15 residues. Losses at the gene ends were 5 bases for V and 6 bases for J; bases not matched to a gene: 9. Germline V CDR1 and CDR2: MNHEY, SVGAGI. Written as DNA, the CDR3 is TGTGCCAGCAGTACCCCGGGACAGGGGGATGTCGAGCAGTACTTC. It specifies CASSTPGQGDVEQYF.

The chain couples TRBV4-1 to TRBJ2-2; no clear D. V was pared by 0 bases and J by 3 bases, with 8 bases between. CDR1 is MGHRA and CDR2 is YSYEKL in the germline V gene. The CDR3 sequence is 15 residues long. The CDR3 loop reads CASSQDRLDTGELFF. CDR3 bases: TGCGCCAGCAGCCAAGATAGGTTGGACACCGGGGAGCTGTTTTTT.

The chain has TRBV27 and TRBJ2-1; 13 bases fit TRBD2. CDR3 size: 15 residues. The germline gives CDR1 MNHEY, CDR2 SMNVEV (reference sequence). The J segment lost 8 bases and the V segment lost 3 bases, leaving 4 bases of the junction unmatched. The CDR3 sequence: CASSFWTSGSDEQFF. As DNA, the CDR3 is TGTGCCAGCAGTTTCTGGACTAGCGGGAGTGATGAGCAGTTCTTC.

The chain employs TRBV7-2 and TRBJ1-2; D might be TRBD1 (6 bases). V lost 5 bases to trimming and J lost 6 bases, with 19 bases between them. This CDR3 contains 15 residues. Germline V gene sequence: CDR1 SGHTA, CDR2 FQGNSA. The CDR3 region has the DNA TGTGCCAGCAGCGAAATCGAGCAGGGGCGGAATGGCTACACCTTC. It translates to CASSEIEQGRNGYTF.

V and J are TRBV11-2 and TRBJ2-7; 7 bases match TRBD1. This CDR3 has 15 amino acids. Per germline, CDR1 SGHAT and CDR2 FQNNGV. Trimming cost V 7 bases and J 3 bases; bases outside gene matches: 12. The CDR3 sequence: CASNPILTGFYEQYF. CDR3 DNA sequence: TGTGCCAGCAACCCAATATTGACAGGGTTCTACGAGCAGTACTTC.

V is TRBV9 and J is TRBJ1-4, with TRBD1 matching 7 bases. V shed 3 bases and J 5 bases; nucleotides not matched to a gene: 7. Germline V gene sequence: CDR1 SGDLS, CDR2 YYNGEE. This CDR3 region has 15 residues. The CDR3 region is CASSGGQFRNEKLFF. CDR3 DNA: TGTGCCAGCAGCGGGGGACAGTTCCGAAATGAAAAACTGTTTTTT. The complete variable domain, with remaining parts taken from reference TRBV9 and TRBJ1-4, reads DSGVTQTPKHLITATGQRVTLRCSPRSGDLSVYWYQQSLDQGLQFLIQYYNGEERAKGNILERFSAQQFPDLHSELNLSSLELGDSALYFCASSGGQFRNEKLFFGSGTQLSVL.

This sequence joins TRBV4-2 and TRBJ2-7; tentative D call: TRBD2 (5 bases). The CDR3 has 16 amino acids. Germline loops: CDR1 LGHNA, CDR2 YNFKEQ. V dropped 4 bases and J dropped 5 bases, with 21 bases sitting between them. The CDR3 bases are TGTGCCAGCAGCCTTTACGTAGCGAGAGCGATCCACGAGCAGTACTTC. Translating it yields CASSLYVARAIHEQYF.